This T cell receptor (beta chain) was recovered during a study of response to subunit inactivated influenza vaccine. TCRdb re-analysed the RT-PCR reads in MiXCR, keeping a single row per CDR3 protein. Of hundreds of thousands of distinct CDR3 sequences listed, about 14% are singletons. In its sample, this clonotype was seen many times. The antigen is unknown. Study-wide results and caveats: Each seasonal influenza vaccination, the authors suggested, recruits few new T cells.

CDR3 length: 16 amino acids. The V gene lost 9 bases and the J gene lost 0 bases, with 15 bases spanning the gap. Germline lookup yields CDR1 SEHNR and CDR2 FQNEAQ (reference sequence). V usage is TRBV7-9 and J usage is TRBJ2-6; weak D call: TRBD1 (6 bases). Sequenced here: PBMCs from blood, sampled around two weeks before vaccination. The sequence came from a man between 50 and 59 years old who received an inactivated influenza vaccine. The CDR3: CASRQGSSSGANVLTF. Written as DNA, the CDR3 is TGTGCCAGTAGGCAGGGGTCGAGCTCTGGGGCCAACGTCCTGACTTTC. Using reference TRBV7-9 and TRBJ2-6 for the parts outside the CDR3, the full variable domain is DTGVSQNPRHKITKRGQNVTFRCDPISEHNRLYWYRQTLGQGPEFLTYFQNEAQLEKSRLLSDRFSAERPKGSFSTLEIQRTEQGDSAMYLCASRQGSSSGANVLTFGAGSRLTVL.